The 28 T cell receptor beta chains in this list originate from one sample, sequenced in a study of glioma-infiltrating T cells after dendritic cell vaccination. Method: immunoSEQ multiplex PCR; TCRdb's copy keeps in-frame clones and lacks some. The data contain roughly 62,000 clones, 70% to 85% of them seen just once; the ten biggest clones take up about 15%. Stated time point: after dendritic cell vaccination, including at tumor progression/relapse. This specimen consisted of blood, obtained after dendritic cell vaccination. Receptor source: a human donor with glioblastoma.

This clone has a handful of counts. J is TRBJ2-2 and V is TRBV19; 10 bases match TRBD2. The CDR3 covers 16 residues. The germline V gene encodes CDR1 LNHDA and CDR2 SQIVND (reference sequence). After removal of 5 bases from V and 5 bases from J, the junction contained 8 bases not matched to a gene. This CDR3 reads CASSLLAGSETGELFF. The CDR3 DNA is TGTGCCAGTAGTCTACTAGCGGGGAGTGAGACCGGGGAGCTGTTTTTT.

The chain recombines TRBV4-1 with TRBJ1-2, with 9 bases lining up with TRBD1. Germline lookup yields CDR1 MGHRA and CDR2 YSYEKL. V lost 3 bases, J lost 6 bases, and 14 bases stayed unmatched. This CDR3 has 17 residues. CDR3 bases: TGCGCCAGCAGCCATGACTCGGGTGAAGGACAGGGGAATGGCTACACCTTC. It encodes CASSHDSGEGQGNGYTF.

The chain employs TRBV4-2 and TRBJ2-4; TRBD1 agrees at 9 bases. Germline values: CDR1 LGHNA, CDR2 YNFKEQ. The V and J ends lost 3 bases and 7 bases, in that order; junction bases with no gene match: 7. The length of the CDR3 is 15 residues. Here the CDR3 reads CASSHMTGGRNIQYF. The CDR3 DNA reads TGTGCCAGCAGCCATATGACAGGGGGAAGGAACATTCAGTACTTC.

V gene TRBV9 combines with J gene TRBJ2-1, with 9 positions matching TRBD1. In germline, CDR1 is SGDLS, CDR2 YYNGEE. The CDR3 extends over 17 amino acids. J lost 3 bases, V lost 2 bases, and 9 bases had no gene match. CDR3 DNA: TGTGCCAGCAGCGTTGACAGGGGGTCCAACAACTACAATGAGCAGTTCTTC. Protein sequence: CASSVDRGSNNYNEQFF.

The chain employs TRBV6-6 and TRBJ2-5; D remains unclear. The J call is uncertain, as TRBJ2-7 better fits the DNA end. The CDR3 runs 12 residues. Germline-derived CDR1 and CDR2 are MNHNY and SVGAGI (reference sequence). CDR3 residues: CASSRSTYEQYF. CDR3 coding DNA: TGTGCCAGCAGTCGCTCTACGTACGAGCAGTACTTC.

The chain carries TRBV7-2 and TRBJ2-3, with TRBD2 as a possible D gene (7 bases). Trimming took off 5 bases at V and 4 bases at J, with 19 bases between the two ends. This CDR3 has 16 residues. Germline V gene sequence: CDR1 SGHTA, CDR2 FQGNSA. This CDR3 is CASSPRSGGGSDTQYF. In DNA form, the CDR3 reads TGTGCCAGCAGCCCCCGTTCGGGGGGCGGATCAGATACGCAGTATTTT.

The rearrangement uses TRBV10-1 and TRBJ2-3; 9 bases match TRBD2. Trimming at V came to 5 bases and at J to 6 bases, leaving 6 bases not matched to a gene. The CDR3 length is 14 residues. CDR1 and CDR2 (germline): WNHNN, SYGVQD (reference sequence). The chain's CDR3 is CASSKRGAPDTQYF. The CDR3 DNA follows: TGCGCCAGCAGTAAGCGGGGGGCGCCGGATACGCAGTATTTT.

The chain links TRBV6-1 to TRBJ2-7; 7 nucleotides match TRBD1. The junction had 7 bases not matched to a gene; V was cut back by 5 bases and J by 0 bases. Germline CDR1 and CDR2: MNHNS and SASEGT. The CDR3 contains 15 residues. In DNA, the CDR3 is TGTGCCAGCAGTACAACCGGGACAGCCTCCTACGAGCAGTACTTC. It encodes CASSTTGTASYEQYF.

The gene calls are TRBV2 and TRBJ2-7, with 9 bases identical to TRBD1. After removal of 8 bases from V and 6 bases from J, the junction contained 11 bases not matched to a gene. In germline, CDR1 is SNHLY, CDR2 FYNNEI. CDR3 length equals 14 residues. DNA of the CDR3: TGTGCCAGCCGCAGGGGGACAGGGACGGGCGAGCAGTACTTC. It specifies CASRRGTGTGEQYF. Supplemented by reference TRBV2 and TRBJ2-7, the full variable domain reads EPEVTQTPSHQVTQMGQEVILRCVPISNHLYFYWYRQILGQKVEFLVSFYNNEISEKSEIFDDQFSVERPDGSNFTLKIRSTKLEDSAMYFCASRRGTGTGEQYFGPGTRLTVT.

The gene calls are TRBV6-1 and TRBJ2-7, with 7 bases that match TRBD1. The CDR3 contains 15 residues. The germline gives CDR1 MNHNS, CDR2 SASEGT. V was pared by 4 bases and J by 4 bases, with 10 bases of the junction left unmatched. The CDR3 spells CASSGEQGKGYEQYF. CDR3 in DNA: TGTGCCAGCAGTGGAGAACAGGGGAAGGGGTACGAGCAGTACTTC.

The V and J genes are TRBV11-3 and TRBJ2-2, with a possible D match to TRBD2 (7 bases). Trimming left V 3 bases short and J 2 bases short, with 13 bases between. This CDR3 region has 16 residues. Germline CDR1 is SGHNT and CDR2 is YENEEA. The CDR3 is CASSLRRGPNTGELFF. CDR3 nucleotides: TGTGCCAGCAGCTTGCGGCGGGGGCCAAACACCGGGGAGCTGTTTTTT.

This clone has only a few counts. The rearrangement links TRBV5-4 to TRBJ1-2; no definite D call. V lost 4 bases to trimming and J lost 4 bases, with 11 bases between them. The CDR3 extends over 13 amino acids. Germline V lookup: CDR1 SGHNT, CDR2 YYREEE (reference sequence). The CDR3 region is CASSPEWSYGYTF. The CDR3 DNA reads as TGTGCCAGCAGCCCGGAGTGGTCCTATGGCTACACCTTC.

V gene TRBV9 combines with J gene TRBJ2-3; D is unclear. Trimming pared 3 bases from V and 6 bases from J, leaving 14 bases between. This CDR3 region has 14 residues. The germline V gene has CDR1 SGDLS and CDR2 YYNGEE. Here the CDR3 DNA reads TGTGCCAGCAGCGCCCCCTTCGGAGTCGATACGCAGTATTTT. Amino acid sequence: CASSAPFGVDTQYF.

This clone appeared a few times. The chain joins TRBV11-3 to TRBJ2-7; TRBD2 is a possible D gene (7 bases). The CDR3 consists of 16 residues. Between the trimmed V and J ends, which lost 5 bases and 2 bases, there was a span of 19 bases. Germline V gene data show CDR1 as SGHNT and CDR2 as YENEEA. CDR3 DNA: TGTGCCAGCAGCGAGGAGCGAGGGGGGGGGACCTACGAGCAGTACTTC. This translates into CASSEERGGGTYEQYF.

This chain uses TRBV5-8 with TRBJ2-2, with D perhaps TRBD1 (7 bases). V was trimmed by 4 bases and J by 3 bases, leaving 13 bases between them. This CDR3 comprises 15 residues. Germline CDR1 reads SGHTS; CDR2 reads YDEGEE. The CDR3 DNA reads TGTGCCAGCAGCGCGGGGACAGCTTACACCGGGGAGCTGTTTTTT. It is translated as CASSAGTAYTGELFF.

This sequence joins TRBV10-3 and TRBJ2-1, with D perhaps matching TRBD1 (6 bases). The ends were cut back, 6 bases at V and 2 bases at J, with 11 bases in the middle. Germline loops: CDR1 ENHRY, CDR2 SYGVKD. The CDR3 contains 14 residues. CDR3 nucleotide sequence: TGTGCCATCAGCAGACAGGAAACCTACAATGAGCAGTTCTTC. It codes for CAISRQETYNEQFF.

V and J are TRBV9 and TRBJ1-1; TRBD1 aligns across 9 bases. After removal of 2 bases from V and 6 bases from J, the junction contained 2 bases not matched to a gene. The CDR3 covers 13 residues. CDR1 and CDR2 from the germline V gene are SGDLS and YYNGEE. The DNA for the CDR3 is TGTGCCAGCAGCGTGGGGACAGGGTCTGAAGCTTTCTTT. This translates into CASSVGTGSEAFF. Supplemented by reference TRBV9 and TRBJ1-1, the full variable domain reads DSGVTQTPKHLITATGQRVTLRCSPRSGDLSVYWYQQSLDQGLQFLIQYYNGEERAKGNILERFSAQQFPDLHSELNLSSLELGDSALYFCASSVGTGSEAFFGQGTRLTVV.

This clone showed up just a few times. The gene calls are TRBV19 and TRBJ1-1; perhaps TRBD1 as D (6 bases). The CDR3 is made up of 14 amino acids. V lost 5 bases to trimming and J lost 2 bases, with 12 bases between them. Germline V gene data show CDR1 as LNHDA and CDR2 as SQIVND (reference sequence). For the CDR3, the DNA is TGTGCCAGTAGTGTCCGGGACACAAACACTGAAGCTTTCTTT. This gives the protein CASSVRDTNTEAFF.

The V and J genes are TRBV5-4 and TRBJ2-2; D call uncertain. The CDR3 is 14 residues long. Trimming left V 2 bases short and J 1 base short, with 6 bases between. The germline CDR1 and CDR2 sequences are SGHNT and YYREEE (reference sequence). The CDR3 loop is CASSFQQNTGELFF. DNA of the CDR3: TGTGCCAGCAGCTTTCAACAGAACACCGGGGAGCTGTTTTTT.

The J gene is TRBJ1-1, the V gene TRBV7-2; TRBD1 agrees at 9 bases. Germline V lookup: CDR1 SGHTA, CDR2 FQGNSA. The CDR3 has 13 residues. After removal of 5 bases from V and 6 bases from J, the junction contained 4 bases not matched to a gene. CDR3 sequence (DNA): TGTGCCAGCAGCCGGGACAGGGAGCCTGAAGCTTTCTTT. Its translation: CASSRDREPEAFF.

CDR3 DNA: TGTGCCAGCAGTGTGGCCTGGCGGGGTGAAGCTTTCTTT. This codes for CASSVAWRGEAFF. The rearrangement joins TRBV2 to TRBJ1-1, with unresolved D. CDR1 and CDR2 from the germline V gene are SNHLY and FYNNEI. CDR3 length: 13 amino acids. V dropped 4 bases and J dropped 7 bases, with 13 bases sitting between them.

The table lists this clone with a few counts. The CDR3 here is CASSQDSPLINYGYTF. The CDR3 DNA sequence: TGTGCCAGCAGTCAGGACAGTCCACTAATAAACTATGGCTACACCTTC. The V gene is TRBV2, the J gene TRBJ1-2; D is perhaps TRBD1 (6 bases). V was shortened by 5 bases and J by 2 bases, with 18 bases between the two germline ends. The CDR3 is 16 residues long. Germline CDR1 SNHLY, CDR2 FYNNEI. Variable domain in full (rest from reference TRBV2 and TRBJ1-2): EPEVTQTPSHQVTQMGQEVILRCVPISNHLYFYWYRQILGQKVEFLVSFYNNEISEKSEIFDDQFSVERPDGSNFTLKIRSTKLEDSAMYFCASSQDSPLINYGYTFGSGTRLTVV.

The genes are TRBV9 and TRBJ2-3; 10 bases line up with TRBD2. V gave up 3 bases and J gave up 6 bases; unmatched junction bases: 4. The CDR3 runs 14 residues. CDR1 and CDR2 (germline): SGDLS, YYNGEE. CDR3 sequence: CASSELAGSDTQYF. The CDR3 DNA sequence: TGTGCCAGCAGCGAACTAGCGGGGTCCGATACGCAGTATTTT.

The J gene is TRBJ1-6, the V gene TRBV11-3; D remains unclear. This CDR3 spans 13 amino acids. The germline V and J ends were trimmed by 4 bases and 7 bases, with 8 bases remaining between them. In germline, CDR1 is SGHNT, CDR2 YENEEA. DNA of the CDR3: TGTGCCAGCAGCTCAGACATGAATTCACCCCTCCACTTT. Its protein product is CASSSDMNSPLHF. Based on the CDR3 plus reference TRBV11-3 and TRBJ1-6, the full variable domain is EAGVVQSPRYKIIEKKQPVAFWCNPISGHNTLYWYLQNLGQGPELLIRYENEEAVDDSQLPKDRFSAERLKGVDSTLKIQPAELGDSAVYLCASSSDMNSPLHFGNGTRLTVT.

The chain uses TRBV15 and TRBJ2-3, with 10 bases lining up with TRBD2. V was clipped by 0 bases and J by 8 bases; unmatched bases: 14. There are 18 residues in the CDR3. Germline assignment: CDR1 LNHNV and CDR2 YYDKDF (reference sequence). The CDR3 protein is CATSREGGAGGPRGTQYF. The CDR3 region has the DNA TGTGCCACCAGCAGAGAGGGAGGAGCGGGGGGGCCGAGAGGTACGCAGTATTTT.

Only a few counts were recorded for this clone. V usage is TRBV4-1 and J usage is TRBJ2-5, with 7 bases identical to TRBD1. Trimming cost V 0 bases and J 1 base; bases outside gene matches: 2. Germline V gene data show CDR1 as MGHRA and CDR2 as YSYEKL. This CDR3 has 15 amino acids. The CDR3: CASSQDGTAQETQYF. The CDR3 nucleotides are TGCGCCAGCAGCCAAGATGGGACAGCCCAAGAGACCCAGTACTTC.

The chain joins TRBV5-4 to TRBJ1-2; D perhaps matches TRBD1 (5 bases). From germline, CDR1 is SGHNT and CDR2 YYREEE (reference sequence). The ends were cut back, 4 bases at V and 8 bases at J, with 18 bases in the middle. The CDR3 covers 14 residues. In DNA, the CDR3 is TGTGCCAGCAGCCGGCGACAGAGCTATGGGGGCTACACCTTC. Amino acids: CASSRRQSYGGYTF.

V usage is TRBV2 and J usage is TRBJ1-1, with 8 bases lining up with TRBD1. V lost 2 bases, J lost 1 base, and 0 bases stayed unmatched. This CDR3 contains 14 residues. Germline V CDR1 and CDR2: SNHLY, FYNNEI. The CDR3 coding sequence is TGTGCCAGCAGTGAACAGGGGGCGAACACTGAAGCTTTCTTT. This translates into CASSEQGANTEAFF.